This T cell receptor (beta chain) emerged from a study of read filtering for tumor transcriptome and immune sequencing. Turning to the study itself: Among patients, some 17 were male and 14 female, aged about 45 to 90 (mean about 69). IR-seq gave about 3.5 to 11 million TCR reads per sample; RNA-seq gave about 80 to 1,400. 8 patients were R-ISS I, 16 were R-ISS II, roughly seven were R-ISS III.

This clonotype was counted many times. This library used roughly 400 ng RNA and molecular barcoded adaptors spanning alpha/delta and beta/gamma chains. TCRdb itself ran the reads through MiXCR, one entry per CDR3 protein. This table has 45,000 to 55,000 distinct CDR3 sequences, roughly 12% appearing once. This CDR3 region has 13 residues. From germline, CDR1 is MDHEN and CDR2 SYDVKM. Trimming removed 10 bases at V and 0 bases at J, with 12 bases between. The sequence derives from a donor at least 40 years old with multiple myeloma. The sequencing sample was made of a population of CD138-negative cells sorted from bone marrow. The J gene is TRBJ1-1, the V gene TRBV28, with D maybe TRBD1 (5 bases). CDR3 in DNA: TGTGCCACCATGACAGCATTGAACACTGAAGCTTTCTTT. Protein product: CATMTALNTEAFF. Supplemented by reference TRBV28 and TRBJ1-1, the full variable domain reads DVKVTQSSRYLVKRTGEKVFLECVQDMDHENMFWYRQDPGLGLRLIYFSYDVKMKEKGDIPEGYSVSREKKERFSLILESASTNQTSMYLCATMTALNTEAFFGQGTRLTVV.